This T cell receptor (beta chain) was sequenced for a study of long-term antiretroviral therapy in people with HIV. Findings and limits, study-wide: With ART, diversity went up but was still lower than in transplant donor controls.

Looked up from germline, CDR1 is ENHRY and CDR2 is SYGVKD. The CDR3 consists of 14 residues. With 2 bases clipped from V and 8 bases from J, the junction kept 7 bases outside the gene matches. As concerns this clone: What it binds is unknown.

Running of the v3.0 immunoSEQ assay took place at survey level. Generated by immunoSEQ multiplex PCR, the TCRdb table keeps only in-frame clones and is missing some. The sample lists about 39,000 clones; around 85% were seen once. The starting material was unsorted PBMCs, obtained 1.2 years after starting antiretroviral therapy. V is TRBV10-3 and J is TRBJ2-3; 7 nucleotides match TRBD2. The receptor's source is a woman aged 45 to 65 with HIV. The CDR3 DNA is TGTGCCATCAGTGAGGACAGCGGGGCTAGTACGCAGTATTTT. Protein product: CAISEDSGASTQYF.